This T cell receptor (beta chain) was captured in a study of tumor and adjacent non-tumor tissue in lung cancer. Looking at the study overall: Histology: 11 to 13 adenocarcinoma, a couple of squamous cell carcinoma, 1 small cell lung cancer.

TCRbeta libraries were built with three rounds of nested PCR, modified from ARM-PCR. A single record per CDR3 protein comes from TCRdb applying MiXCR to the multiplex PCR reads. The sample comprises roughly 75,000 distinct CDR3 sequences, roughly 80% of which are singletons, and approximately 12% rests with the top ten. The table lists this clonotype with many counts. This CDR3 is 11 amino acids long. In germline, CDR1 is DFQATT, CDR2 SNEGSKA (reference sequence). The V and J ends lost 2 bases and 3 bases respectively, with 5 bases between them. RNA was extracted from bulk tissue without any cell sorting. Newly diagnosed lung cancer patients had thoracic surgery in China, August–November 2014, without prior chemotherapy.

The source is a woman between 45 and 65 years old with non-small cell lung cancer. V is TRBV20-1 and J is TRBJ2-7; no firm D call. What was sequenced was lung tumor tissue. CDR3: CSARQIYEQYF. As DNA, the CDR3 is TGCAGTGCTAGACAGATCTACGAGCAGTACTTC.